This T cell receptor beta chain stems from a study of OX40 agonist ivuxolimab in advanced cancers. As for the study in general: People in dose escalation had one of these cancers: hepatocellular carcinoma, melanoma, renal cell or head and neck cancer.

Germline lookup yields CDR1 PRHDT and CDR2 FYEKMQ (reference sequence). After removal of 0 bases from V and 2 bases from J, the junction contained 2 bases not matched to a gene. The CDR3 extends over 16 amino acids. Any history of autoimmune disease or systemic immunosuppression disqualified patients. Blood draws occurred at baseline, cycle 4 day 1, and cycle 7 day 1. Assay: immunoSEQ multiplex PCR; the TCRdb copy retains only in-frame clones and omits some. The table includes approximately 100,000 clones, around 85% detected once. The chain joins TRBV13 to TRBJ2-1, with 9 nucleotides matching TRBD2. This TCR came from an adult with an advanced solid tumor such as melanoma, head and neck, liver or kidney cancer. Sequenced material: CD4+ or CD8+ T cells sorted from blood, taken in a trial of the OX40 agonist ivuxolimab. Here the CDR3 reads CASSLGIAGAYNEQFF. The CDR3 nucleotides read TGTGCCAGCAGCTTAGGGATAGCGGGGGCCTACAATGAGCAGTTCTTC.